What follows describes a single TCR beta chain. The data derive from a study of CD8 T cells in Susac syndrome. The length of the CDR3 is 15 residues. V gave up 5 bases and J gave up 5 bases; unmatched junction bases: 6. The germline gives CDR1 SGHTA, CDR2 FQGTGA. Sequencing of TCR beta, carried out with a high-throughput approach, was applied to CD8+ and CD4+ T cells from the blood. Negative isolation was applied to CD8+ and CD4+ T cells, and FACS enrichment was applied to TEMRA cells. RNA, at about 0.45 to 1 ug, was reverse transcribed with random hexamers. Across 54 Vbeta and 13 Jbeta, TCR beta CDR3 was amplified with immunoSEQ multiplex PCR. A single record per CDR3 protein comes from TCRdb applying MiXCR to the immunoSEQ multiplex PCR reads. The sample holds approximately 200,000 distinct CDR3 sequences, over 90% seen once.

The sequenced sample was CD4+ T cells from PBMCs. The clonotype was recovered from a human donor with multiple sclerosis. J is TRBJ2-5 and V is TRBV7-3, with 12 bases fitting TRBD2. Here the CDR3 reads CASSPGLAGPETQYF. The CDR3 DNA reads TGTGCCAGCAGCCCGGGACTAGCGGGCCCGGAGACCCAGTACTTC.